This passage covers 25 T cell receptor beta chains from one sample sequenced in a study of T cell responses to AZD1222 COVID-19 vaccine. TCRdb's copy holds only in-frame clones and misses some; the assay was immunoSEQ multiplex PCR. Among 90,000 to 150,000 clones, roughly 87% were seen once, and the ten largest hold around 2.5%. Sequenced here: peripheral blood, sampled 28 days after the second AZD1222 dose. All receptors come from an adult who received the AZD1222 COVID-19 vaccine.

This chain uses TRBV5-1 with TRBJ1-3, with D possibly being TRBD1 (5 bases). CDR1 SGHRS and CDR2 YFSETQ come from the germline V gene. The V and J ends lost 0 bases and 4 bases respectively, with 11 bases between them. CDR3 length: 15 residues. The CDR3 coding sequence is TGCGCCAGCAGCTTGGTCGGGGGTCCGGGAAACACCATATATTTT. Translating gives CASSLVGGPGNTIYF.

V is TRBV7-2 and J is TRBJ1-2, with TRBD1 identical over 8 bases. The CDR3 runs to 15 residues. Losses at the gene ends were 5 bases for V and 2 bases for J; bases not matched to a gene: 7. CDR1 and CDR2 (germline): SGHTA, FQGNSA. CDR3 nucleotide sequence: TGTGCCAGCAGCACCGGACAGGGAAAGAACTATGGCTACACCTTC. This translates into CASSTGQGKNYGYTF.

The chain has TRBV14 and TRBJ2-7; 7 nucleotides line up with TRBD2. Germline-derived CDR1 and CDR2 are SGHDN and FVKESK. The CDR3 runs 17 residues. V lost 1 base, J lost 4 bases, and 13 bases stayed unmatched. The CDR3 DNA reads as TGTGCCAGCAGCCAAGGTTCCGGGACCTGGGGGGGTTACGAGCAGTACTTC. Translating gives CASSQGSGTWGGYEQYF.

The chain carries TRBV18 and TRBJ1-2; the D is unclear. Germline V lookup: CDR1 KGHSH, CDR2 LQKENI. This CDR3 has 13 residues. Trimming shortened V by 3 bases and J by 4 bases, and 9 bases separated the two germline ends. The CDR3 nucleotides read TGTGCCAGCTCACCGGACGGAACCTATGGCTACACCTTC. Translating gives CASSPDGTYGYTF.

The genes are TRBV7-9 and TRBJ1-4, with 10 bases lining up with TRBD1. The CDR3 spans 14 residues. Trimming cost V 7 bases and J 6 bases; bases outside gene matches: 5. In germline, CDR1 is SEHNR, CDR2 FQNEAQ (reference sequence). CDR3 region: CASTRTGGDEKLFF. CDR3 in DNA: TGTGCCAGCACTAGGACAGGGGGAGATGAAAAACTGTTTTTT. The variable domain in full, with the rest retrieved from reference TRBV7-9 and TRBJ1-4, is DTGVSQNPRHKITKRGQNVTFRCDPISEHNRLYWYRQTLGQGPEFLTYFQNEAQLEKSRLLSDRFSAERPKGSFSTLEIQRTEQGDSAMYLCASTRTGGDEKLFFGSGTQLSVL.

This clone was counted only a few times. The genes are TRBV5-4 and TRBJ2-2; a possible D gene is TRBD2 (5 bases). The germline CDR1 and CDR2 sequences are SGHNT and YYREEE (reference sequence). Deletions cut 10 bases from V and 1 base from J, with 8 bases between. The CDR3 is 12 amino acids. CDR3 DNA sequence: TGTGCCGGGAGAAGGAACACCGGGGAGCTGTTTTTT. Its protein product is CAGRRNTGELFF.

V usage is TRBV7-2 and J usage is TRBJ2-5; no firm D call. CDR1 is SGHTA and CDR2 is FQGNSA in the germline V gene. Trimming removed 2 bases at V and 5 bases at J, with 15 bases between. CDR3 size: 15 residues. The CDR3 loop reads CASSLPMYRQETQYF. CDR3 sequence (DNA): TGTGCCAGCAGCTTACCCATGTACCGCCAGGAGACCCAGTACTTC.

This clone came up once. The genes are TRBV5-1 and TRBJ1-6; 7 nucleotides line up with TRBD1. The CDR3 is made up of 14 amino acids. CDR1 is SGHRS and CDR2 is YFSETQ in the germline V gene. V shed 7 bases, J shed 6 bases, and the junction held 7 bases outside the gene matches. DNA of the CDR3: TGCGCCAGCGGAGAGCAGGGGGTTAATTCACCCCTCCACTTT. Translated, it gives CASGEQGVNSPLHF.

The rearrangement links TRBV2 to TRBJ2-2, with D maybe TRBD1 (6 bases). Germline CDR1 reads SNHLY; CDR2 reads FYNNEI. V lost 6 bases to trimming and J lost 0 bases, with 14 bases between them. The CDR3 totals 16 residues. The CDR3 sequence: CASSPRTAANTGELFF. CDR3 DNA sequence: TGTGCCAGCAGCCCAAGGACAGCAGCGAACACCGGGGAGCTGTTTTTT.

This clone was counted once. V usage is TRBV7-9 and J usage is TRBJ2-2, with D perhaps matching TRBD1 (6 bases). Trimming pared 6 bases from V and 8 bases from J, leaving 10 bases between. Germline V CDR1 and CDR2: SEHNR, FQNEAQ (reference sequence). The CDR3 runs to 12 residues. The CDR3 bases are TGTGCCAGCAGTCTGGGGACAGGGGAGCTGTTTTTT. This codes for CASSLGTGELFF. Looking up the rest from reference TRBV7-9 and TRBJ2-2 gives the full variable domain: DTGVSQNPRHKITKRGQNVTFRCDPISEHNRLYWYRQTLGQGPEFLTYFQNEAQLEKSRLLSDRFSAERPKGSFSTLEIQRTEQGDSAMYLCASSLGTGELFFGEGSRLTVL.

V is TRBV7-9 and J is TRBJ2-7; 7 bases are shared with TRBD1. Germline assignment: CDR1 SEHNR and CDR2 FQNEAQ (reference sequence). The CDR3 is 14 residues long. J was trimmed by 2 bases and V by 3 bases; bases with no gene match: 4. The CDR3 region has the DNA TGTGCCAGCAGCTTGGGGACAGCCCCCTACGAGCAGTACTTC. Its translation is CASSLGTAPYEQYF.

This clone is a singleton in its sample. V usage is TRBV7-9 and J usage is TRBJ2-2, with D tentatively TRBD1 (6 bases). V was clipped by 2 bases and J by 1 base, with 17 bases between them. There are 18 residues in the CDR3. CDR1 and CDR2 (germline): SEHNR, FQNEAQ (reference sequence). The CDR3 spells CASSLRTGTPKNTGELFF. The DNA for the CDR3 is TGTGCCAGCAGCTTAAGGACCGGGACACCTAAGAACACCGGGGAGCTGTTTTTT.

The rearrangement joins TRBV11-2 to TRBJ1-4; 7 bases fit TRBD1. Per the germline V gene, CDR1 is SGHAT and CDR2 is FQNNGV. Germline trimming cut 5 bases from V and 8 bases from J; bases unmatched to any gene: 11. This CDR3 has 15 amino acids. The CDR3 DNA is TGTGCCAGCAGCCCCTGGGACAGCCCTCAAGAAAAACTGTTTTTT. The encoded protein is CASSPWDSPQEKLFF.

The chain is built from TRBV19 and TRBJ2-1, with D hard to call. The V end was cut by 3 bases, the J end by 6 bases, with 15 bases between. Per germline, CDR1 LNHDA and CDR2 SQIVND (reference sequence). This CDR3 comprises 15 residues. The CDR3: CASSIVALGGNEQFF. CDR3 nucleotide sequence: TGTGCCAGTAGTATTGTCGCCCTGGGTGGCAATGAGCAGTTCTTC.

The CDR3: CASSLEIQPQHF. The CDR3 DNA reads as TGTGCCAGCAGTTTAGAGATTCAGCCCCAGCATTTT. This rearrangement joins TRBV12-3 or TRBV12-4 to TRBJ1-5; D is undetermined. The CDR3 spans 12 residues. Trimming removed 1 base from V and 6 bases from J, with 4 bases in between.

The rearrangement links TRBV18 to TRBJ1-3; D is unresolved. The CDR3 sequence is 13 residues long. The germline V gene has CDR1 KGHSH and CDR2 LQKENI. Trimming removed 2 bases from V and 0 bases from J, with 2 bases in between. CDR3 in DNA: TGTGCCAGCTCACCAGCCTCTGGAAACACCATATATTTT. Translated: CASSPASGNTIYF.

The V and J genes are TRBV7-2 and TRBJ2-5, with D unresolved. V lost 3 bases and J lost 5, with 7 bases in between. CDR1 and CDR2 from the germline V gene are SGHTA and FQGNSA. The CDR3 has 12 amino acids. As DNA, the CDR3 is TGTGCCAGCAGCTTCCATGGGGAGACCCAGTACTTC. Encoded protein: CASSFHGETQYF.

This clone was seen at least ten times. J is TRBJ2-3 and V is TRBV24-1; a possible D gene is TRBD1 (7 bases). CDR3 length: 15 amino acids. Trimming stripped 8 bases from V and 5 bases from J, with 19 bases between. Looked up from germline, CDR1 is KGHDR and CDR2 is SFDVKD. CDR3 DNA sequence: TGTGCCACCATGGCAGGGGGGTATGAAGGAGATACGCAGTATTTT. Amino acid sequence: CATMAGGYEGDTQYF.

The chain employs TRBV15 and TRBJ1-2; D uncertain. CDR1 is LNHNV, CDR2 YYDKDF, per germline (reference sequence). The CDR3 is 13 residues long. V shed 0 bases and J shed 7 bases, with 9 bases lying between them. This CDR3 is CATSRDTAGGYTF. The CDR3, as DNA: TGTGCCACCAGCAGAGATACCGCGGGTGGCTACACCTTC. The complete variable domain, with remaining parts taken from reference TRBV15 and TRBJ1-2, reads DAMVIQNPRYQVTQFGKPVTLSCSQTLNHNVMYWYQQKSSQAPKLLFHYYDKDFNNEADTPDNFQSRRPNTSFCFLDIRSPGLGDTAMYLCATSRDTAGGYTFGSGTRLTVV.

To note about this clone: The junction departs from germline at one end; a sequencing error may be responsible. J is TRBJ2-2 and V is TRBV2; TRBD2 agrees at 10 bases. The CDR3 is 17 amino acids. Germline-derived CDR1 and CDR2 are SNHLY and FYNNEI. The CDR3 spells CATSEGVSGGASGELFF. CDR3 nucleotides: TGTGCCACCAGTGAAGGAGTAAGCGGGGGGGCTTCCGGGGAGCTGTTTTTT.

The chain couples TRBV7-9 to TRBJ1-2, with D tentatively TRBD1 (5 bases). The germline V and J ends were trimmed by 5 bases and 7 bases, with 14 bases remaining between them. The germline V gene has CDR1 SEHNR and CDR2 FQNEAQ (reference sequence). The CDR3 extends over 13 amino acids. CDR3 sequence: CASSPNQGIGYTF. CDR3 DNA: TGTGCCAGCAGCCCAAACCAGGGTATTGGCTACACCTTC. The entire variable domain, with the rest obtained from reference TRBV7-9 and TRBJ1-2, is as follows: DTGVSQNPRHKITKRGQNVTFRCDPISEHNRLYWYRQTLGQGPEFLTYFQNEAQLEKSRLLSDRFSAERPKGSFSTLEIQRTEQGDSAMYLCASSPNQGIGYTFGSGTRLTVV.

A few counts support this clone. DNA for the CDR3: TGTGCCAGCTCACCCCGGGACAGGCCGCCTGATGAAAAACTGTTTTTT. Its protein is CASSPRDRPPDEKLFF. The chain combines TRBV18 with TRBJ1-4; TRBD1 matches at 8 bases. Germline V lookup: CDR1 KGHSH, CDR2 LQKENI. CDR3 length: 16 amino acids. With 3 bases clipped from V and 6 bases from J, the junction kept 9 bases outside the gene matches. The full variable domain, with the rest looked up from reference TRBV18 and TRBJ1-4, is NAGVMQNPRHLVRRRGQEARLRCSPMKGHSHVYWYRQLPEEGLKFMVYLQKENIIDESGMPKERFSAEFPKEGPSILRIQQVVRGDSAAYFCASSPRDRPPDEKLFFGSGTQLSVL.

The chain employs TRBV28 and TRBJ1-5, with D possibly matching TRBD1 (6 bases). Germline lookup yields CDR1 MDHEN and CDR2 SYDVKM. This CDR3 region has 15 residues. V was pared by 0 bases and J by 4 bases, with 10 bases between. The CDR3 DNA reads as TGTGCCAGCAGTTTATGGGACAGAACTAATCAGCCCCAGCATTTT. Translating gives CASSLWDRTNQPQHF. The entire variable domain, with the rest obtained from reference TRBV28 and TRBJ1-5, is as follows: DVKVTQSSRYLVKRTGEKVFLECVQDMDHENMFWYRQDPGLGLRLIYFSYDVKMKEKGDIPEGYSVSREKKERFSLILESASTNQTSMYLCASSLWDRTNQPQHFGDGTRLSIL.

The chain recombines TRBV4-3 with TRBJ1-3; unclear D gene. The V gene's germline CDR1 is LGHNA and CDR2 YSLEER. The V gene lost 0 bases and the J gene lost 4 bases, with 4 bases spanning the gap. The length of the CDR3 is 13 residues. This chain's CDR3 is CASSQDGGNTIYF. The CDR3 coding sequence is TGCGCCAGCAGCCAAGATGGCGGAAACACCATATATTTT.

The chain is built from TRBV3-1 (or the pseudogene TRBV3-2) and TRBJ2-7; D is possibly TRBD2 (6 bases). Germline CDR1 and CDR2: LGHDT and YNNKEL (reference sequence). The CDR3 has 17 amino acids. Between the trimmed V and J ends, which lost 0 bases and 1 base, there was a span of 16 bases. The CDR3 bases are TGTGCCAGCAGCCAAGAAGGAGGCGTGCGGGGTTCCTACGAGCAGTACTTC. Amino acid sequence: CASSQEGGVRGSYEQYF.